This T cell receptor (beta chain) was captured in a study of technical replicates of blood from a handful of donors. Libraries were prepared by immunoSEQ multiplex PCR; TCRdb keeps only in-frame clonotypes and omits some of them. The data hold about 75,000 clones, with about nine tenths observed a single time. The TCR sequence derives from a human donor in good health. Some clones in this sample may be carry-over from other donors' samples. Sequencing was performed on T cells isolated from PBMCs.

The CDR3 DNA reads as TGTGCCAGCAGCCGGGGCCCCCTCGGGGGGGGTACCTACGAGCAGTACTTC. Protein: CASSRGPLGGGTYEQYF. This chain uses TRBV7-2 with TRBJ2-7, with TRBD2 matching over 8 bases. Trimming at V came to 5 bases and at J to 2 bases, leaving 14 bases not matched to a gene. The CDR3 contains 17 residues. Germline CDR1 SGHTA, CDR2 FQGNSA.